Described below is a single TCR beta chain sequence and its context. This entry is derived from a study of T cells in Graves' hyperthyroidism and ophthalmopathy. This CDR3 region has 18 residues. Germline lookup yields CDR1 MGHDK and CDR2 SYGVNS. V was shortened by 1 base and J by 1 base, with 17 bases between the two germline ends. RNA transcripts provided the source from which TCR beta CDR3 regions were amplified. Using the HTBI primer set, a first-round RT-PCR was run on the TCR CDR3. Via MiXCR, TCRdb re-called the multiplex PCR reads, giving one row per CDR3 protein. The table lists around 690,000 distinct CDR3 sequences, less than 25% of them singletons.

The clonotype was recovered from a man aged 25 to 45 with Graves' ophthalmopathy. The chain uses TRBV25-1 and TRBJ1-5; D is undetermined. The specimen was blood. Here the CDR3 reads CASSESGGPLQSNQPQHF. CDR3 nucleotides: TGTGCCAGCAGTGAATCGGGAGGACCCCTACAAAGCAATCAGCCCCAGCATTTT. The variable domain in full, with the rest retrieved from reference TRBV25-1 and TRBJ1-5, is EADIYQTPRYLVIGTGKKITLECSQTMGHDKMYWYQQDPGMELHLIHYSYGVNSTEKGDLSSESTVSRIRTEHFPLTLESARPSHTSQYLCASSESGGPLQSNQPQHFGDGTRLSIL.